These 15 T cell receptor beta chains were sequenced from one sample in a study of T-cell memory formation after mild COVID-19. TCRdb itself ran the 5' RACE reads through MiXCR, one entry per CDR3 protein. The sample lists just over 200,000 distinct CDR3 sequences, around 8.8% occurring once. Sequenced sample: PBMCs or a T cell subset sorted from them (not recorded which). The receptors derive from a man younger than 35 who had mild COVID-19 (a few samples of this study predate the infection). Cell type and time point are not known.

This clonotype was counted a few times. The chain combines TRBV4-1 with TRBJ2-4; the match to TRBD2 covers 10 bases. V lost 6 bases to trimming and J lost 1 base; unmatched junction nucleotides: 9. This CDR3 comprises 17 residues. Germline assignment: CDR1 MGHRA and CDR2 YSYEKL. Here the CDR3 reads CASRGLAGVRAKNIQYF. The CDR3 region has the DNA TGCGCCAGCAGGGGGCTAGCGGGGGTCCGGGCCAAAAACATTCAGTACTTC.

This clonotype turned up a few times. The rearrangement joins TRBV6-2 or TRBV6-3 to TRBJ2-3; the D call may be TRBD1 or TRBD2 (5 bases each). The CDR3 is made up of 15 amino acids. Trimming stripped 2 bases from V and 4 bases from J, with 13 bases between. The germline gives CDR1 MNHEY, CDR2 SVGEGT. CDR3 coding DNA: TGTGCCAGCAGTTACGAGGGGAGTGGGGCAGATACGCAGTATTTT. It is translated as CASSYEGSGADTQYF.

CDR3 amino acids: CASSRHGQGAYEQYV. CDR3 in DNA: TGTGCCAGCAGCCGCCACGGACAGGGGGCCTACGAGCAGTACGTC. J is TRBJ2-7 and V is TRBV7-2; TRBD1 matches 10 bases. V lost 5 bases to trimming and J lost 2 bases; unmatched junction nucleotides: 6. The CDR3 contains 15 residues. CDR1 is SGHTA and CDR2 is FQGNSA in the germline V gene.

CDR3 DNA sequence: TGTGCCATCAGTGAACGTGCTGGGGTGGCCAAAAACATTCAGTACTTC. Translated: CAISERAGVAKNIQYF. The V gene is TRBV10-3, the J gene TRBJ2-4; no reliable D call. Trimming removed 3 bases at V and 1 base at J, with 13 bases between. CDR1 and CDR2 (germline): ENHRY, SYGVKD. The length of the CDR3 is 16 residues.

This clonotype was observed a handful of times. The V gene is TRBV5-7, the J gene TRBJ1-5; no clear D. TRBV5-7 is recorded as an ORF, its role being uncertain. The CDR3 runs 15 residues. Trimming removed 0 bases at V and 4 bases at J, with 11 bases between. The CDR3 bases are TGTGCCAGCAGCTTGGAGGCCGACCGGAATCAGCCCCAGCATTTT. This translates into CASSLEADRNQPQHF.

The genes are TRBV7-3 and TRBJ1-1, with 8 bases lining up with TRBD1. CDR3 length: 14 amino acids. The germline CDR1 and CDR2 sequences are SGHTA and FQGTGA. The V gene end was trimmed by 2 bases and the J gene end by 6 bases; junction bases not matched to a gene: 5. This CDR3 reads CASSLQGADPEAFF. CDR3 DNA sequence: TGTGCCAGCAGCTTACAGGGGGCTGACCCTGAAGCTTTCTTT.

The V call is TRBV12-3 or TRBV12-4, the J call TRBJ1-5, with TRBD1 identical over 7 bases. The CDR3 has 18 residues. V shed 4 bases and J 3 bases; nucleotides not matched to a gene: 15. The CDR3 sequence is CASSSPTGLTTLNQPQHF. The DNA for the CDR3 is TGTGCCAGCAGTTCGCCGACAGGGCTTACAACTCTCAATCAGCCCCAGCATTTT.

This rearrangement joins TRBV20-1 to TRBJ2-5; 10 nucleotides match TRBD2. Germline V lookup: CDR1 DFQATT, CDR2 SNEGSKA (reference sequence). Trimming took 6 bases from V and 3 from J; bases not matched to a gene: 7. The CDR3 has 14 amino acids. The CDR3 is CSALSTSGEETQYF. CDR3 nucleotide sequence: TGCAGTGCCCTCTCCACTAGCGGGGAAGAGACCCAGTACTTC.

In this sample, this clonotype turned up a few times. The chain carries TRBV12-5 and TRBJ2-1; D is undetermined. Per germline, CDR1 LGHNT and CDR2 FRNRAP. V lost 6 bases and J lost 6, with 9 bases in between. The CDR3 has 12 amino acids. Here the CDR3 reads CASGTLLNEQFF. The CDR3 DNA sequence: TGTGCTAGTGGCACCCTCCTCAATGAGCAGTTCTTC.

This clonotype was found a few times. The rearrangement uses TRBV6-6 and TRBJ1-2, with D possibly matching TRBD1 (6 bases). The CDR3 length is 12 residues. V lost 6 bases, J lost 7 bases, and 12 bases lay in between. CDR1 is MNHNY and CDR2 is SVGAGI in the germline V gene (reference sequence). CDR3 bases: TGTGCCAGCAGCCCGGACAGTTTTGGCTACACCTTC. Encoded protein: CASSPDSFGYTF.

This clonotype was seen more than once but under ten times. The rearrangement links TRBV7-6 to TRBJ2-7; no clear D. This CDR3 has 17 residues. Germline V CDR1 and CDR2: SGHVS, FNYEAQ. V dropped 4 bases and J dropped 4 bases, with 23 bases sitting between them. CDR3 coding DNA: TGTGCCAGCAGCTCAACGACCCACCGACGAAGAGAGTACGAGCAGTACGTC. It specifies CASSSTTHRRREYEQYV.

This clonotype was seen ten or more times. This rearrangement joins TRBV19 to TRBJ2-3, with D possibly being TRBD2 (6 bases). The CDR3 contains 15 residues. Germline loops: CDR1 LNHDA, CDR2 SQIVND (reference sequence). The V gene lost 5 bases and the J gene lost 3 bases, with 15 bases spanning the gap. The CDR3 sequence: CASSWGTRGTDTQYF. The CDR3 region has the DNA TGTGCCAGTAGTTGGGGCACCCGGGGGACAGATACGCAGTATTTT.

This chain links TRBV7-2 with TRBJ1-6; D might be TRBD1 (5 bases). The CDR3 has 15 residues. Per germline, CDR1 SGHTA and CDR2 FQGNSA. The V end was cut by 6 bases, the J end by 7 bases, with 16 bases between. CDR3 protein: CASRTDGGLNSPLHF. The CDR3, as DNA: TGTGCCAGCAGGACCGATGGGGGATTAAATTCACCCCTCCACTTT.

This clonotype was detected many times. The V gene is TRBV21-1, the J gene TRBJ2-7. TRBV21-1 is noted as a pseudogene. The CDR3 runs 16 residues. In DNA form, the CDR3 reads TGTGCCCGCCGTAGTAGTTGGTGGAGCACGAACGACGAGCAGTACGTC. It yields the protein CARRSSWWSTNDEQYV.

This clonotype appeared many times. The chain recombines TRBV3-1 with TRBJ2-2; D is ambiguous. With 4 bases removed from V and 9 bases from J, the gap between germline ends came to 9 bases. The CDR3 spans 12 residues. CDR1 is LGHDT, CDR2 YNNKEL, per germline (reference sequence). CDR3 nucleotide sequence: TGTGCCAGCAGCCCGTTGGACCGGGAGCTGTTTTTT. Protein: CASSPLDRELFF.